This note documents a single T cell receptor (beta chain) sequence. As yet, its antigen is unknown. These data are taken from a study of T cell repertoires in cytomegalovirus infection. Overall study context: Recently identified HLA-C-restricted CMV epitopes and well-studied HLA-B-restricted CMV epitopes were used by the study. From public TCR beta signatures came an indication of both CMV infection and matching HLA type. Findings and caveats of the study: Summed frequency of public TCR beta families distinguished CMV carriers with the relevant HLA.

V shed 5 bases and J shed 6 bases, with 13 bases lying between them. Germline CDR1 and CDR2: SGHVS and FNYEAQ. The CDR3 is 14 residues long. Using its own MiXCR run on the reads, TCRdb lists one record per CDR3 protein. The table includes approximately 990,000 distinct CDR3 sequences, roughly 30% detected once. The clonotype originates from a human donor in good health (CMV status not recorded). Some clones in this sample may be carry-over from other donors' samples. The starting material was cultured CD8+ T cells from PBMCs, obtained from culture after CMV antigen stimulation. The chain couples TRBV7-6 to TRBJ2-2; D possibly corresponds to TRBD2 (5 bases). CDR3 protein: CASSLGAGAGELFF. CDR3 in DNA: TGTGCCAGCAGCCTAGGAGCCGGGGCCGGGGAGCTGTTTTTT.